These 10 T cell receptor beta chains were all obtained from the same sample, sequenced in a study of CD4+ T cells in melanoma. Assay used: immunoSEQ multiplex PCR; TCRdb lists only in-frame clones, some missing. The table shows some 120,000 clones, with 80% to 95% occurring only once. The source material was peripheral blood. These receptors all come from a human donor with melanoma.

The chain recombines TRBV5-1 with TRBJ1-2, with unresolved D. The germline V gene encodes CDR1 SGHRS and CDR2 YFSETQ. Deletions cut 0 bases from V and 2 bases from J, with 5 bases between. The CDR3 extends over 13 amino acids. The CDR3 bases are TGCGCCAGCAGCTTGGACAAGAACTATGGCTACACCTTC. This gives the protein CASSLDKNYGYTF.

CDR3 protein: CASSQLGAGGTYEQYF. CDR3 coding DNA: TGTGCCAGCAGCCAATTGGGGGCGGGGGGGACCTACGAGCAGTACTTC. The gene calls are TRBV4-2 and TRBJ2-7; 9 nucleotides align to TRBD2. CDR1 is LGHNA and CDR2 is YNFKEQ in the germline V gene. V shed 2 bases and J 2 bases; nucleotides not matched to a gene: 7. The CDR3 is 16 residues long.

The chain uses TRBV2 and TRBJ2-3; D is possibly TRBD1 or TRBD2 (6 bases each). CDR1 and CDR2 from the germline V gene are SNHLY and FYNNEI. Trimming removed 6 bases at V and 3 bases at J, with 22 bases between. The CDR3 sequence is 17 residues long. As DNA, the CDR3 is TGTGCCAGCAGCACGTCACTGGGGGCGGGGACAACAGATACGCAGTATTTT. Translated, it gives CASSTSLGAGTTDTQYF.

This clone was counted once. The gene calls are TRBV19 and TRBJ2-3; 8 positions match TRBD2. This CDR3 region has 13 residues. The ends lost 4 bases at V and 4 bases at J; junction bases unmatched: 1. Germline V CDR1 and CDR2: LNHDA, SQIVND (reference sequence). CDR3: CASSSGRPDTQYF. The CDR3 DNA reads TGTGCCAGTAGTAGCGGGAGGCCAGATACGCAGTATTTT.

V gene TRBV11-2 combines with J gene TRBJ1-3; D is uncertain. Germline V gives CDR1 SGHAT, CDR2 FQNNGV. This CDR3 contains 14 residues. Trimming removed 2 bases from V and 0 bases from J, with 5 bases in between. The CDR3 reads CASSLSGSGNTIYF. DNA for the CDR3: TGTGCCAGCAGCTTATCTGGCTCTGGAAACACCATATATTTT.

This sequence joins TRBV4-3 and TRBJ2-7; D is possibly TRBD1 (5 bases). V was trimmed by 1 base and J by 6 bases, leaving 16 bases between them. This CDR3 region has 15 residues. CDR1 and CDR2 from the germline V gene are LGHNA and YSLEER. The CDR3 DNA reads TGCGCCAGCAGCCAAGGCGTCGGCAGGGCGAGCGAGCAGTACTTC. This codes for CASSQGVGRASEQYF.

This chain links TRBV20-1 with TRBJ2-5; D is unresolved. The germline gives CDR1 DFQATT, CDR2 SNEGSKA (reference sequence). The CDR3 extends over 11 amino acids. Trimming shortened V by 3 bases and J by 1 base, and 3 bases separated the two germline ends. The CDR3 reads CSARPQETQYF. The CDR3 region has the DNA TGCAGTGCTAGGCCCCAAGAGACCCAGTACTTC.

V and J are TRBV5-6 and TRBJ2-7; 7 nucleotides agree with TRBD1. There are 12 residues in the CDR3. Looked up from germline, CDR1 is SGHDT and CDR2 is YYEEEE. J lost 7 bases, V lost 5 bases, and 6 bases had no gene match. For the CDR3, the DNA is TGTGCCAGCAGACTGACAGGGCGGGAGCAGTACTTC. Translating gives CASRLTGREQYF.

The rearrangement joins TRBV28 to TRBJ2-5; D not resolved. The CDR3 loop spans 14 amino acids. From germline, CDR1 is MDHEN and CDR2 SYDVKM. Trimming pared 4 bases from V and 3 bases from J, leaving 12 bases between. CDR3 bases: TGTGCCAGCAGTTCGAATTCATTGGAAGAGACCCAGTACTTC. It yields the protein CASSSNSLEETQYF.

The V call is TRBV6-6, the J call TRBJ2-3, with D unresolved. The CDR3 covers 14 residues. V was cut by 7 bases and J by 0 bases, with 11 bases left in between. Per the germline V gene, CDR1 is MNHNY and CDR2 is SVGAGI (reference sequence). CDR3 sequence: CASTDQASTDTQYF. The CDR3 DNA is TGTGCCAGCACAGACCAGGCTAGCACAGATACGCAGTATTTT.